This T cell receptor beta chain was retrieved from a study of spatial heterogeneity in lung cancer. This clonotype was seen repeatedly, ten times or more. Time point of the sample: sample taken at primary tumor resection. MiXCR was run by TCRdb on the 5' RACE reads, yielding one entry per CDR3 protein. The data contain about 38,000 distinct CDR3 sequences, roughly 5.2% of them singletons. CDR1 SGHVS and CDR2 FNYEAQ come from the germline V gene. Trimming at V came to 1 base and at J to 2 bases, leaving 6 bases not matched to a gene. This CDR3 is 17 amino acids long. The chain links TRBV7-6 to TRBJ2-4; TRBD2 aligns across 9 bases. The source of this sequence is a female donor with early-stage non-small cell lung cancer. Here the sequenced sample was PBMCs, taken at surgery. Written as DNA, the CDR3 is TGTGCCAGCAGCTTAGGCGTTAGCGGGGGACCCAAAAACATTCAGTACTTC. This codes for CASSLGVSGGPKNIQYF.